This TCR beta chain was captured by sequencing in a study of blood T cells in healthy people across ages. The study's findings and limits: Per million T cells, the diversity of TCR beta decreased roughly linearly as age advanced.

As regards this clonotype: Its specificity is unknown. A read error may produce the germline difference seen at one junction end.

The CDR3 runs 13 residues. Germline V gives CDR1 MDHEN, CDR2 SYDVKM. PCR was performed a second time for 7 to 11 cycles using a sample-barcoded 5' primer and a J-beta primer mix. Every cDNA was tagged by a template-switch adaptor with 12 random nucleotides. TCRdb re-called the 5' RACE reads through MiXCR, storing one row per CDR3 protein. The sample shows about 1.6 million distinct CDR3 sequences, roughly a third of them seen only once. Peripheral blood was drawn, roughly 10 milliliters per donor. The rearrangement links TRBV28 to TRBJ2-5; possible D gene TRBD2, 5 bases. The sequencing input was blood. The source is a woman in her twenties or thirties in good health. The CDR3 DNA follows: TGTGCCAGCAGCCCGGGGAACCAAGAGACCCGGTACTTC. Encoded protein: CASSPGNQETRYF.